Listed here are 11 T cell receptor beta chains from one sample, sequenced in a study of T cells expressing NK-cell markers. Each CDR3 protein gets one entry in TCRdb, which reprocessed the 5' RACE reads and gives no DNA. The sample has 400,000 to 500,000 distinct CDR3 sequences. Sample: blood T cells: a sorted CD56 or NKG2C T cell subset, CD4+ or CD8+ T cells, or bulk PBMC T cells (not recorded which). These receptors all stem from a woman between 18 and 70 years old in good health.

V gene TRBV20-1 combines with J gene TRBJ1-6. CDR1 and CDR2 from the germline V gene are DFQATT and SNEGSKA (reference sequence). This CDR3 has 13 amino acids. CDR3 amino acids: CSASREPNSPLHF.

The V and J genes are TRBV5-1 and TRBJ2-7; lacking DNA, the TRBD1 call made by TCRdb goes unchecked. The CDR3 has 16 amino acids. Germline lookup yields CDR1 SGHRS and CDR2 YFSETQ. The CDR3 here is CASRIDSGASSYEQYF.

The CDR3 region is CASSRDRNSYEQYF. This rearrangement joins TRBV19 to TRBJ2-7; TCRdb gives TRBD1 as the D gene, but with no DNA this cannot be confirmed. Germline values: CDR1 LNHDA, CDR2 SQIVND (reference sequence). The CDR3 loop spans 14 amino acids.

The chain is built from TRBV20-1 and TRBJ2-1; TCRdb indicates TRBD1, and absent DNA this call remains unverified. Germline CDR1 DFQATT, CDR2 SNEGSKA (reference sequence). CDR3 length: 12 amino acids. The CDR3 region is CSAWRQYNEQFF.

This rearrangement joins TRBV24-1 to TRBJ2-1. Germline V CDR1 and CDR2: KGHDR, SFDVKD. The length of the CDR3 is 14 residues. CDR3: CATSDLQVYNEQFF.

The rearrangement uses TRBV7-8 and TRBJ1-6; the TCRdb call, TRBD1, lacks DNA for checking. This CDR3 spans 16 amino acids. Germline V gene data show CDR1 as SGHVS and CDR2 as FQNEAQ. This CDR3 is CASSLESGQGSSPLHF.

This sequence joins TRBV10-3 and TRBJ2-5. Germline V gene sequence: CDR1 ENHRY, CDR2 SYGVKD. This CDR3 spans 14 amino acids. CDR3 in amino acids: CAISGQLTQETQYF.

J is TRBJ1-2 and V is TRBV6-1. This CDR3 is 15 amino acids long. Germline values: CDR1 MNHNS, CDR2 SASEGT. CDR3 loop: CASSTFRTDLYGYTF.

V usage is TRBV12-3 or TRBV12-4 and J usage is TRBJ2-7; TCRdb designates TRBD1, a call that cannot be tested without DNA. The length of the CDR3 is 15 residues. CDR3 amino acids: CASSLGGTGASEQYF.

The chain is built from TRBV11-2 and TRBJ2-1; without DNA, the TCRdb call of TRBD1 cannot be checked. The germline CDR1 and CDR2 sequences are SGHAT and FQNNGV. The CDR3 covers 13 residues. Here the CDR3 reads CASDPGHYNEQFF.

CDR3 amino acids: CSARERADTQYF. The rearrangement uses TRBV20-1 and TRBJ2-3; absent DNA, TCRdb's TRBD2 call cannot be checked. Germline CDR1 and CDR2: DFQATT and SNEGSKA (reference sequence). The CDR3 spans 12 residues.